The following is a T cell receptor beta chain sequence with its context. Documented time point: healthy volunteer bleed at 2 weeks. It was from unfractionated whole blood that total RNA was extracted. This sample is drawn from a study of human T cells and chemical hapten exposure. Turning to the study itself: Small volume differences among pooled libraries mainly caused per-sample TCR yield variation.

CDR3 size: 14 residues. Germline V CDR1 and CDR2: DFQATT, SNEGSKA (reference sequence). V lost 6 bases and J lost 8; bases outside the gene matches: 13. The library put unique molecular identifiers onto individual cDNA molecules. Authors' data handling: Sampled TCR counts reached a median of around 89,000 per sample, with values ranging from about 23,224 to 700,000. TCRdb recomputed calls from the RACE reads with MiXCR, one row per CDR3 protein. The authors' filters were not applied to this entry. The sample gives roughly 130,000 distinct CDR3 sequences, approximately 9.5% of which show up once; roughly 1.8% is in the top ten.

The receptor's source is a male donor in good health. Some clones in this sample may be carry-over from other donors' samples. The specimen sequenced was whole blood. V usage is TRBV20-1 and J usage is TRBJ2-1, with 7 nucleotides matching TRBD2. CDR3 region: CSARARGSRDEQFF. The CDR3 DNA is TGCAGTGCCAGGGCCCGCGGGAGTCGGGATGAGCAGTTCTTC.